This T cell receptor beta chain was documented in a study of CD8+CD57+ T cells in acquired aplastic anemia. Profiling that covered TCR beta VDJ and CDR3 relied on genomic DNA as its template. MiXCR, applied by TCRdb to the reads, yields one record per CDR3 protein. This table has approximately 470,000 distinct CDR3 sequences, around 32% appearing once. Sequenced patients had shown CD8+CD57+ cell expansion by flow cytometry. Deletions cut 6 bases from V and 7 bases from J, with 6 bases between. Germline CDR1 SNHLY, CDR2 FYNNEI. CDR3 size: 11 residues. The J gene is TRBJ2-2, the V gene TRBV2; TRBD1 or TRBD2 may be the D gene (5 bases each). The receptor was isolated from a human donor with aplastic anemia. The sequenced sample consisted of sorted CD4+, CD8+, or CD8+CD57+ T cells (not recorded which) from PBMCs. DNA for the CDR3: TGTGCCAGCAGGGGGGTCGGGGAGCTGTTTTTT. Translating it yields CASRGVGELFF. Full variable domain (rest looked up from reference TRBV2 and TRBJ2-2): EPEVTQTPSHQVTQMGQEVILRCVPISNHLYFYWYRQILGQKVEFLVSFYNNEISEKSEIFDDQFSVERPDGSNFTLKIRSTKLEDSAMYFCASRGVGELFFGEGSRLTVL.